These T cell receptor beta chains were read from a single sample in a study of T-cell reconstitution after alpha-beta-depleted transplantation in children. MiXCR was run by TCRdb on the PCR reads, yielding one entry per CDR3 protein. The sample carries fewer than 700,000 distinct CDR3 sequences, 23% recorded once. This sample comprised PBMCs, mostly from graft donor cells, obtained 360 days after TCRalphabeta/CD19-depleted stem cell transplant. The receptor source for this set is a boy in the first two years of life who had a stem cell transplant for acute myeloid leukemia, so the T cells may come from the graft donor. Both conserved end residues are part of each CDR3. Each record gives: clone size, J gene, D gene, V gene, CDR3 protein, CDR3 DNA. D genes are given only for firm matches. Clone size appears in some rows only: once, few, many, or a class for an expanded clone.

clone_size: few
j_call: TRBJ1-1
d_call: .
v_call: TRBV7-2
cdr3_aa: CASSLISRNTEAFF
cdr3_nt: TGTGCCAGCAGCCTCATCAGTAGGAACACTGAAGCTTTCTTT

clone_size: .
j_call: TRBJ2-5
d_call: TRBD1
v_call: TRBV20-1
cdr3_aa: CSAGEGGHAQETQYF
cdr3_nt: TGCAGTGCCGGAGAAGGGGGCCATGCCCAGGAGACCCAGTACTTC

clone_size: .
j_call: TRBJ2-1
d_call: TRBD2
v_call: TRBV20-1
cdr3_aa: CSASERRGASYNEQFF
cdr3_nt: TGCAGTGCTAGCGAGCGGCGGGGGGCTTCGTACAATGAGCAGTTCTTC

clone_size: few
j_call: TRBJ1-3
d_call: TRBD1
v_call: TRBV12-3/TRBV12-4
cdr3_aa: CASSPTGSSAGNTIYF
cdr3_nt: TGTGCCAGCAGTCCGACAGGGTCTAGTGCTGGAAACACCATATATTTT

clone_size: .
j_call: TRBJ1-2
d_call: TRBD1
v_call: TRBV20-1
cdr3_aa: CSARALRDRTTQNYGYTF
cdr3_nt: TGCAGTGCTAGAGCCCTCCGGGACAGAACAACTCAGAATTATGGCTACACCTTC

clone_size: many
j_call: TRBJ2-7
d_call: TRBD1
v_call: TRBV6-5
cdr3_aa: CASSYSGQGAVEQYF
cdr3_nt: TGTGCCAGCAGTTACTCTGGACAGGGGGCGGTCGAGCAGTACTTC

clone_size: .
j_call: TRBJ2-3
d_call: .
v_call: TRBV4-2
cdr3_aa: CASSYDRTKPTDTQYF
cdr3_nt: TGTGCCAGCAGCTATGACCGGACGAAGCCCACAGATACGCAGTATTTT

clone_size: .
j_call: TRBJ2-7
d_call: .
v_call: TRBV7-9
cdr3_aa: CASSRHGGNYEQYF
cdr3_nt: TGTGCCAGCAGCCGACACGGGGGTAACTACGAGCAGTACTTC

clone_size: few
j_call: TRBJ1-5
d_call: .
v_call: TRBV7-2
cdr3_aa: CASSIHRDQPQHF
cdr3_nt: TGTGCCAGCAGCATACACAGGGATCAGCCCCAGCATTTT

clone_size: .
j_call: TRBJ2-5
d_call: .
v_call: TRBV7-6
cdr3_aa: CASSWNRAETQYF
cdr3_nt: TGTGCCAGCAGCTGGAACAGGGCAGAGACCCAGTACTTC

clone_size: .
j_call: TRBJ2-5
d_call: .
v_call: TRBV29-1
cdr3_aa: CSVLGQPTFREAQYF
cdr3_nt: TGCAGCGTTCTAGGACAGCCAACCTTTCGGGAGGCCCAGTACTTC

clone_size: .
j_call: TRBJ2-4
d_call: .
v_call: TRBV6-5
cdr3_aa: CASSSSRDLANIQYF
cdr3_nt: TGTGCCAGCAGCTCATCGAGGGACCTAGCCAACATTCAGTACTTC

clone_size: .
j_call: TRBJ2-3
d_call: .
v_call: TRBV27
cdr3_aa: CASEGTGNGLDTQYF
cdr3_nt: TGTGCCAGTGAGGGAACAGGGAACGGGTTAGATACGCAGTATTTT

clone_size: .
j_call: TRBJ2-2
d_call: TRBD1
v_call: TRBV6-5
cdr3_aa: CASSYRDRNTGELFF
cdr3_nt: TGTGCCAGCAGTTACCGGGACAGAAACACCGGGGAGCTGTTTTTT

clone_size: once
j_call: TRBJ1-5
d_call: .
v_call: TRBV7-2
cdr3_aa: CASRSVAGNNQPQHF
cdr3_nt: TGTGCCAGCAGGTCCGTCGCTGGGAACAATCAGCCCCAGCATTTT

clone_size: many
j_call: TRBJ2-2
d_call: TRBD2
v_call: TRBV20-1
cdr3_aa: CSARPSPGGRGTGELFF
cdr3_nt: TGCAGTGCTAGACCCTCCCCGGGAGGCCGCGGCACCGGGGAGCTGTTTTTT

clone_size: many
j_call: TRBJ1-5
d_call: TRBD1
v_call: TRBV27
cdr3_aa: CASRVGTGAQPQHF
cdr3_nt: TGTGCCAGCAGGGTCGGGACAGGTGCTCAGCCCCAGCATTTT

clone_size: many
j_call: TRBJ2-2
d_call: .
v_call: TRBV6-2/TRBV6-3
cdr3_aa: CASSRTNTGELFF
cdr3_nt: TGTGCCAGCAGCCGTACGAACACCGGGGAGCTGTTTTTT

clone_size: many
j_call: TRBJ2-1
d_call: .
v_call: TRBV20-1
cdr3_aa: CSADDAYNEQFF
cdr3_nt: TGCAGTGCTGATGACGCCTACAATGAGCAGTTCTTC

clone_size: .
j_call: TRBJ2-7
d_call: TRBD1
v_call: TRBV12-3/TRBV12-4
cdr3_aa: CASRTGGTDEQYF
cdr3_nt: TGTGCCAGCAGGACAGGGGGCACAGACGAGCAGTACTTC

clone_size: many
j_call: TRBJ2-7
d_call: TRBD2
v_call: TRBV7-8
cdr3_aa: CASSSAIAGGLYEQYF
cdr3_nt: TGTGCCAGCAGCAGTGCTATAGCGGGGGGCCTCTACGAGCAGTACTTC

clone_size: .
j_call: TRBJ1-1
d_call: TRBD1
v_call: TRBV5-1
cdr3_aa: CASSPQGDRGWTEAFF
cdr3_nt: TGCGCCAGCAGCCCACAAGGGGACAGGGGGTGGACTGAAGCTTTCTTT

clone_size: .
j_call: TRBJ2-5
d_call: .
v_call: TRBV7-2
cdr3_aa: CASSTDVLPNQETQYF
cdr3_nt: TGTGCCAGCAGCACCGACGTCCTACCAAATCAAGAGACCCAGTACTTC

clone_size: .
j_call: TRBJ2-1
d_call: TRBD2
v_call: TRBV10-3
cdr3_aa: CAISPRAGGLGNEQFF
cdr3_nt: TGTGCCATCAGTCCCCGAGCGGGGGGGCTTGGAAATGAGCAGTTCTTC

clone_size: .
j_call: TRBJ1-4
d_call: .
v_call: TRBV12-3/TRBV12-4
cdr3_aa: CASSPLILPGVHEKLFF
cdr3_nt: TGTGCCAGCAGTCCTCTCATCCTCCCGGGAGTCCACGAAAAACTGTTTTTT

clone_size: many
j_call: TRBJ1-1
d_call: TRBD1
v_call: TRBV12-3/TRBV12-4
cdr3_aa: CASSTPGQMNTEAFF
cdr3_nt: TGTGCCAGCAGTACCCCGGGACAGATGAACACTGAAGCTTTCTTT

clone_size: few
j_call: TRBJ1-6
d_call: .
v_call: TRBV20-1
cdr3_aa: CSARNRVLNSPLHF
cdr3_nt: TGCAGTGCTAGAAACAGAGTGCTTAATTCACCCCTCCACTTT